Listed here is a single T cell receptor beta chain. V lost 0 bases to trimming and J lost 3 bases, with 4 bases between them. CDR1 SGHRS and CDR2 YFSETQ come from the germline V gene. The CDR3 consists of 13 residues. The repertoire was sequenced with immunoSEQ multiplex PCR; TCRdb's copy has only in-frame clones and lacks some. This table has about 60,000 clones, approximately 78% appearing once. The study drew participants aged roughly 18 to 95 years from 20 to 30 US areas. Clinical history as reported by participants underpinned cohort assignment. This sample is drawn from a study of blood T cell repertoires in COVID-19. Study-wide background: Sample material is recorded as cDNA or gDNA derived from T cells, B-cell-depleted T cells, or PBMCs.

The chain carries TRBV5-1 and TRBJ1-5; D is ambiguous. Material: PBMCs or T cells enriched from blood (not recorded which). This receptor was identified in a woman aged 35 to 49 with acute COVID-19. Here the CDR3 DNA reads TGCGCCAGCAGCTTGGCCTCCAATCAGCCCCAGCATTTT. It yields the protein CASSLASNQPQHF. Combining the CDR3 with reference TRBV5-1 and TRBJ1-5 gives the whole variable domain KAGVTQTPRYLIKTRGQQVTLSCSPISGHRSVSWYQQTPGQGLQFLFEYFSETQRNKGNFPGRFSGRQFSNSRSEMNVSTLELGDSALYLCASSLASNQPQHFGDGTRLSIL.